This T cell receptor (beta chain) was identified during a study of cytomegalovirus exposure and HLA in healthy donors. Worth noting for this clone: The junction differs from germline at one of its ends, possibly a read error.

The PCR was carried out with 60 Vbeta primers and 13 Jbeta primers. Clones were read by immunoSEQ multiplex PCR, and TCRdb kept only the in-frame ones, dropping some. The table includes 140,000 or so clones, approximately 76% detected once. Germline CDR1 and CDR2: MGHRA and YSYEKL. The CDR3 extends over 16 amino acids. V usage is TRBV4-1 and J usage is TRBJ2-7, with 11 nucleotides matching TRBD2. The clonotype was recovered from a man in his forties in good health and CMV-seronegative. The sequenced sample consisted of PBMCs. Here the CDR3 DNA reads TGTGCCAGCAGCCAAGATACTAGCGGGGGAGCCTACGAGCAGTACTTC. It codes for CASSQDTSGGAYEQYF.